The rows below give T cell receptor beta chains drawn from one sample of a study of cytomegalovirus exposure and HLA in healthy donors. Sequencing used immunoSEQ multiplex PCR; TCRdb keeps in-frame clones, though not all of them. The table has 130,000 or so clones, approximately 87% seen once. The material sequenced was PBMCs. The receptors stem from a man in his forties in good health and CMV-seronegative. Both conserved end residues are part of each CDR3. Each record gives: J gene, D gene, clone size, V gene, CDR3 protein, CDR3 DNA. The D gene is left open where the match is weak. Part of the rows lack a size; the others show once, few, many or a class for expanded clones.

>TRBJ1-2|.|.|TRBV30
CAWSRSVTGRGYTF
TGTGCCTGGAGTCGTTCGGTTACAGGGCGCGGCTACACCTTC
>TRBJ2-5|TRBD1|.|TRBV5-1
CASSLGTGMETQYF
TGCGCCAGCAGCTTAGGGACAGGGATGGAGACCCAGTACTTC
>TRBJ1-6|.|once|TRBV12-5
CASVPPDTYNSPLHF
TGTGCTAGTGTTCCCCCGGACACCTATAATTCACCCCTCCACTTT
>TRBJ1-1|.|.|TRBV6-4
CASSVTENTEAFF
TGTGCCAGCAGTGTTACAGAGAACACTGAAGCTTTCTTT
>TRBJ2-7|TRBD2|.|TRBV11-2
CASSSLTASGAYEQYF
TGTGCCAGCAGCTCCCTGACCGCTAGCGGTGCCTACGAGCAGTACTTC
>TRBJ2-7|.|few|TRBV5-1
CASSFQGSSYEQYF
TGCGCCAGCAGCTTCCAGGGTAGCTCCTACGAGCAGTACTTC
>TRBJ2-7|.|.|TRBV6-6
CASDNPGQYEQYF
TGTGCCAGCGATAACCCAGGGCAGTACGAGCAGTACTTC
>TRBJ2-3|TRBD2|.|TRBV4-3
CASSHPGLAGDTQYF
TGCGCCAGCAGCCACCCGGGACTAGCCGGGGATACGCAGTATTTT
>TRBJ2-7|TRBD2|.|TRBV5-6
CASSPGGSYEQYF
TGTGCCAGCAGCCCGGGGGGCTCCTACGAGCAGTACTTC
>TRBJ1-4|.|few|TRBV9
CASSPGIGEKLFF
TGTGCCAGCAGCCCGGGTATAGGTGAAAAACTGTTTTTT
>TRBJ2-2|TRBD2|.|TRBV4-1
CASSPGGRGRNTGELFF
TGCGCCAGCAGCCCGGGGGGGCGGGGGCGAAACACCGGGGAGCTGTTTTTT
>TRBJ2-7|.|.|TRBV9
CASGQGSSYEQYF
TGTGCCAGCGGGCAGGGTAGTTCCTACGAGCAGTACTTC
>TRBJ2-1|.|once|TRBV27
CASSPPLGYNEQFF
TGTGCCAGCAGTCCGCCACTAGGTTACAATGAGCAGTTCTTC
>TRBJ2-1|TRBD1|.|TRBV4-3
CASSQDRDRDYEQFF
TGCGCCAGCAGCCAAGATCGGGACAGGGACTATGAGCAGTTCTTC
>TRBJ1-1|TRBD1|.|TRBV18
CASSPDRVRAFF
TGTGCCAGCTCCCCCGACAGGGTAAGGGCTTTCTTT
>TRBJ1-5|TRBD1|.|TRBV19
CASIQDRGPDQPQHF
TGTGCCAGTATTCAGGACAGGGGACCTGATCAGCCCCAGCATTTT
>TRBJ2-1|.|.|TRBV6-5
CASISDNSKEQFF
TGTGCCAGCATTTCGGACAATTCCAAAGAGCAGTTCTTC
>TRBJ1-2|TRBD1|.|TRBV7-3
CASSLGLDPGQGNGYTF
TGTGCCAGCAGCTTGGGACTAGACCCGGGACAGGGGAATGGCTACACCTTC
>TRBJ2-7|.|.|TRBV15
CATSSSGPSYEQYF
TGTGCCACCAGCAGCTCAGGGCCCTCCTACGAGCAGTACTTC
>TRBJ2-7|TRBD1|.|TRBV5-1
CASSPGTGPHEQYF
TGCGCCAGCAGCCCTGGGACAGGGCCCCACGAGCAGTACTTC
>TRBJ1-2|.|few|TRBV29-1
CSVERHRIDGYTF
TGCAGCGTTGAAAGACACCGGATAGATGGCTACACCTTC
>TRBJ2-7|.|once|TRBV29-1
CSVEDPFGDEQYF
TGCAGCGTTGAAGATCCTTTCGGGGACGAGCAGTACTTC
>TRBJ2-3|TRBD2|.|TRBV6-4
CASKAGGPQDTQYF
TGTGCCAGCAAAGCGGGAGGGCCTCAAGATACGCAGTATTTT
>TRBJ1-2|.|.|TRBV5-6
CASSSSYGYTF
TGTGCCAGCAGCTCCTCCTATGGCTACACCTTC